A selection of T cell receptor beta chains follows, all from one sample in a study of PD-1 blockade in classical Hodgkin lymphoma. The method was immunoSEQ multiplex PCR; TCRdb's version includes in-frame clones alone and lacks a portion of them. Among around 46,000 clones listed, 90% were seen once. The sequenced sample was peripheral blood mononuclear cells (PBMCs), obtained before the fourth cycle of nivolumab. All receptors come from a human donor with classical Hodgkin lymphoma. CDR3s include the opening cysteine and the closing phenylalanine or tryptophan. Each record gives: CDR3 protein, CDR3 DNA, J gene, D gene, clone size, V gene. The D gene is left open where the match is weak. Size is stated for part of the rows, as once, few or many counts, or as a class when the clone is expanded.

CDR3aa: CASSQDELALYGYTF
CDR3nt: TGCGCCAGCAGCCAAGATGAGCTCGCGCTCTATGGCTACACCTTC
j_gene: TRBJ1-2
d_gene: -
abundance: -
v_gene: TRBV4-1

CDR3aa: CASSLTTGPYEQYF
CDR3nt: TGTGCCAGCAGCCTCACGACAGGGCCGTACGAGCAGTACTTC
j_gene: TRBJ2-7
d_gene: TRBD1
abundance: -
v_gene: TRBV16

CDR3aa: CASSLEASGWNEQFF
CDR3nt: TGTGCCAGCAGCTTAGAGGCTAGCGGATGGAATGAGCAGTTCTTC
j_gene: TRBJ2-1
d_gene: TRBD2
abundance: -
v_gene: TRBV11-3

CDR3aa: CSAPGLAGLSSYNEQFF
CDR3nt: TGCAGCGCCCCGGGACTAGCGGGACTTAGCTCCTACAATGAGCAGTTCTTC
j_gene: TRBJ2-1
d_gene: TRBD2
abundance: -
v_gene: TRBV29-1

CDR3aa: CASSLSRGYEQFF
CDR3nt: TGTGCCAGCAGTTTATCAAGGGGATATGAGCAGTTCTTC
j_gene: TRBJ2-1
d_gene: -
abundance: -
v_gene: TRBV28

CDR3aa: CASSAPLRTSGSSYNEQFF
CDR3nt: TGTGCCAGCAGCGCCCCCCTCCGGACTAGCGGAAGCTCCTACAATGAGCAGTTCTTC
j_gene: TRBJ2-1
d_gene: TRBD2
abundance: -
v_gene: TRBV7-2

CDR3aa: CASSIRALADVPDEQYF
CDR3nt: TGTGCCAGTAGTATTCGGGCGCTAGCGGACGTGCCGGACGAGCAGTACTTC
j_gene: TRBJ2-7
d_gene: TRBD2
abundance: -
v_gene: TRBV19

CDR3aa: CASSIVRPTAHPGELFF
CDR3nt: TGTGCCAGTAGTATCGTCCGTCCTACAGCACATCCCGGGGAGCTGTTTTTT
j_gene: TRBJ2-2
d_gene: -
abundance: -
v_gene: TRBV19

CDR3aa: CASSLSRTSQETQYF
CDR3nt: TGTGCCAGCTCTCTGTCGCGGACTAGCCAAGAGACCCAGTACTTC
j_gene: TRBJ2-5
d_gene: TRBD2
abundance: -
v_gene: TRBV18

CDR3aa: CASREQGGCTGELFF
CDR3nt: TGTGCCAGCAGAGAACAGGGAGGATGCACCGGGGAGCTGTTTTTT
j_gene: TRBJ2-2
d_gene: -
abundance: -
v_gene: TRBV21-1

CDR3aa: CASSYSGREQFF
CDR3nt: TGTGCCAGCAGTTACTCGGGTCGTGAGCAGTTCTTC
j_gene: TRBJ2-1
d_gene: -
abundance: -
v_gene: TRBV6-6

CDR3aa: CASSFRTSFASRGTGELFF
CDR3nt: TGTGCCAGCAGCTTCCGGACTAGCTTCGCCTCCCGGGGCACCGGGGAGCTGTTTTTT
j_gene: TRBJ2-2
d_gene: TRBD2
abundance: -
v_gene: TRBV7-9

CDR3aa: CASSQSGNGYTF
CDR3nt: TGCGCCAGCAGCCAGTCTGGAAACGGCTACACCTTC
j_gene: TRBJ1-2
d_gene: -
abundance: -
v_gene: TRBV4-1

CDR3aa: CASGGHFQETQYF
CDR3nt: TGTGCCAGTGGCGGACATTTCCAAGAGACCCAGTACTTC
j_gene: TRBJ2-5
d_gene: -
abundance: -
v_gene: TRBV9

CDR3aa: CASKGTGVTDTQYF
CDR3nt: TGTGCCAGCAAGGGGACAGGGGTCACAGATACGCAGTATTTT
j_gene: TRBJ2-3
d_gene: TRBD1
abundance: few
v_gene: TRBV2

CDR3aa: CASSPRLYGSYNEQFF
CDR3nt: TGTGCCAGCAGCCCAAGACTATACGGCTCCTACAATGAGCAGTTCTTC
j_gene: TRBJ2-1
d_gene: -
abundance: -
v_gene: TRBV9

CDR3aa: CASSAAGGRALGELFF
CDR3nt: TGTGCCAGCAGCGCAGCCGGCGGGAGGGCCCTCGGGGAGCTGTTTTTT
j_gene: TRBJ2-2
d_gene: TRBD2
abundance: -
v_gene: TRBV9

CDR3aa: CASSRGLIPDTQYF
CDR3nt: TGTGCCAGCAGCCGCGGACTAATCCCAGATACGCAGTATTTT
j_gene: TRBJ2-3
d_gene: -
abundance: few
v_gene: TRBV11-3

CDR3aa: CASKPNLWNSPGELFF
CDR3nt: TGTGCCAGCAAACCCAATCTTTGGAACTCTCCTGGGGAGCTGTTTTTT
j_gene: TRBJ2-2
d_gene: -
abundance: -
v_gene: TRBV2

CDR3aa: CASSLEGYSGNTIYF
CDR3nt: TGTGCCAGCAGCTTGGAGGGGTACTCTGGAAACACCATATATTTT
j_gene: TRBJ1-3
d_gene: -
abundance: -
v_gene: TRBV5-4

CDR3aa: CASSYGGTAGEQFF
CDR3nt: TGTGCCAGCAGTTACGGGGGGACAGCGGGTGAGCAGTTCTTC
j_gene: TRBJ2-1
d_gene: -
abundance: -
v_gene: TRBV6-5

CDR3aa: CAILRENSNQPQHF
CDR3nt: TGTGCCATCCTAAGGGAGAATAGCAATCAGCCCCAGCATTTT
j_gene: TRBJ1-5
d_gene: -
abundance: -
v_gene: TRBV28

CDR3aa: CASSQETSNQPQHF
CDR3nt: TGTGCCAGCAGCCAAGAAACTAGCAATCAGCCCCAGCATTTT
j_gene: TRBJ1-5
d_gene: -
abundance: -
v_gene: TRBV4-2

CDR3aa: CASSGGLGPVVGPQDTQYF
CDR3nt: TGTGCCAGCAGCGGTGGTCTAGGGCCCGTTGTTGGTCCCCAAGATACGCAGTATTTT
j_gene: TRBJ2-3
d_gene: -
abundance: -
v_gene: TRBV9

CDR3aa: CASSYPGPTEQYF
CDR3nt: TGTGCCAGCAGTTACCCAGGTCCCACCGAGCAGTACTTC
j_gene: TRBJ2-7
d_gene: -
abundance: once
v_gene: TRBV6-6

CDR3aa: CASSPGTGSYEQYF
CDR3nt: TGTGCCAGCAGTCCCGGGACAGGGTCCTACGAGCAGTACTTC
j_gene: TRBJ2-7
d_gene: TRBD1
abundance: -
v_gene: TRBV7-6

CDR3aa: CASSGGTSFGMGNEQFF
CDR3nt: TGTGCCAGCAGCGGTGGGACTAGCTTCGGGATGGGGAATGAGCAGTTCTTC
j_gene: TRBJ2-1
d_gene: TRBD2
abundance: -
v_gene: TRBV9

CDR3aa: CASKWGSYNEQFF
CDR3nt: TGTGCCAGCAAATGGGGCTCCTACAATGAGCAGTTCTTC
j_gene: TRBJ2-1
d_gene: -
abundance: -
v_gene: TRBV5-4

CDR3aa: CASTLIGIAYEQYF
CDR3nt: TGTGCCAGCACCCTCATCGGGATCGCCTACGAGCAGTACTTC
j_gene: TRBJ2-7
d_gene: -
abundance: once
v_gene: TRBV5-4